This T cell receptor beta chain was captured in a study of beta chain features in type 1 diabetes (dated by TCRdb to 2017 to 2018). In the study overall: Mean age, gender distribution, total cell number and subset yield did not differ between patients and healthy donors. A total of 107,917,701 sorted cells were examined across all samples, and a strong correlation was observed between cell number per subset and RNA yield. The study compared TCRB repertoires of sorted circulating CD4+ T cell subsets between recently diagnosed type 1 diabetes patients and matched healthy donors. Naive and central memory subsets were obtained from all 30 or so donors, but regulatory and stem cell-like memory subsets were isolated from only 8 patients and roughly 8 healthy donors. The study at large found these results: At VDJ recombination sites, patients with type 1 diabetes made fewer insertions and deleted more nucleotides, a pattern implying thymic rearrangement abnormalities. PCR may preferentially amplify shorter templates, but because patient and control samples were amplified and corrected together, any resulting skew would affect both groups equally. Because cDNA rather than genomic DNA was sequenced, highly expressing activated cells could have been over-represented, although no difference in activation and CD3 levels was found between groups. Type 1 diabetes patients showed a moderate but significant shortening of TCRB CDR3 length in all four CD4+ subsets. Naive, central memory and regulatory TCRB repertoires appeared to be more similar among patients than among healthy donors. Only small numbers of individuals were included in the HLA sub-analyses, which left unresolved whether HLA type had any influence on TCRB rearrangement.

From each donor, a single peripheral blood sample of 100 to 150 mL on average was drawn into heparinised tubes. A BD FACSAria II was used to sort naive, central memory, regulatory and stem cell-like memory CD4+ T cells with a panel that included CD45RO, CCR7, CD25, CD127, CD95 and CD27. Every sorted population had a purity above 95%. PBMCs were separated immediately by Lymphoprep density gradient centrifugation and were stained directly, without being cultured. So that batch effects would be minimized, each experiment stained and sorted samples in pairs, pairing one healthy donor with one patient. A few counts support this clone. No antigen is known for it. No base-level quality is on record; no much larger clone is a single base apart. All of the isolated RNA was reverse transcribed with the High Capacity cDNA Reverse Transcription Kit, so expressed TCRB transcripts were sequenced. Deep immunoSEQ sequencing was performed on naive, central memory and regulatory T cell samples, with an average of around 3.5 million total reads per sample. After sorted cells were lysed in RLT buffer, RNA was extracted with DNase-treated RNeasy Micro or Mini kits, with the choice depending on cell number. Each cell subset was processed separately to prevent cross-contamination, with patient and healthy donor samples processed together. The immunoSEQ multiplex PCR was used to amplify TCRB sequences from cDNA, generating 87-bp fragments that spanned the CDR3 region. Sequencing of the amplicons was done on the Illumina HiSeq platform. The authors processed their data as follows. PCR bias was corrected computationally using synthetic template baselines, and reads within Hamming distance 2 were collapsed, with unmergeable singletons discarded. By aligning reads against IMGT, V, D and J genes, CDR3 length, and insertions or deletions at six rearrangement sites were assigned. Within each subset, clonotype counts were normalized to sorted cell number, and only after that were true diversity and Gini coefficients computed with the tcR R package. The overlap coefficient, calculated on TCRB nucleotide sequences, was used to measure repertoire sharing. Held by TCRdb, this immuneACCESS table contains in-frame sequences only and omits some clones. Under half of the omission traces to an unresolved V gene where checked; the cause of the rest is unknown. For V, J and clone size, that table is used; D and trimming come from the DNA. The sample table shows approximately 150,000 clones, and roughly an eighth are seen once. The ten largest account for 1% to 1.5% of the sample.

Sequenced sample: central memory CD4+ T cells from blood. This TCR came from a man aged 18 to 35 with type 1 diabetes.

The bases are TGTGCCAGCAGACGTATTGGGGGGCGAATATGCAATGAGCAGTTCTTC. Its product reads: CASRRIGGRICNEQFF. The chain employs TRBV9 and TRBJ2-1; the D gene is possibly TRBD1 or TRBD2, with 6 bases matching each. Relative to germline, V is 5 bases shorter and J is 6 bases shorter, with 21 bases between their ends. The CDR3 numbers 16 residues from cysteine through phenylalanine. The retained sequence is limited to the CDR3, 48 bases, with the frame set at the first base. CDR1 and CDR2 are read off the germline V gene as SGDLS and YYNGEE.